This T cell receptor beta chain was sequenced during a study of T cell changes during pregnancy in multiple sclerosis. Using immunoSEQ multiplex PCR, the repertoire was profiled, and TCRdb retains in-frame clones only, with some absent. The sample records some 80,000 clones, 94% being singletons. Trimming cost V 4 bases and J 2 bases, with 13 bases left between them. CDR1 and CDR2 (germline): SGHRS, YFSETQ. The CDR3 runs 14 residues. The clonotype was recovered from a female donor with multiple sclerosis, enrolled in a pregnancy study. The chain uses TRBV5-1 and TRBJ2-7; D may be TRBD1 (5 bases). Specimen: peripheral blood, collected in the third trimester of pregnancy. The CDR3 is CASSHDSLTYEQYF. Written as DNA, the CDR3 is TGCGCCAGCAGCCACGACAGTTTGACCTACGAGCAGTACTTC.